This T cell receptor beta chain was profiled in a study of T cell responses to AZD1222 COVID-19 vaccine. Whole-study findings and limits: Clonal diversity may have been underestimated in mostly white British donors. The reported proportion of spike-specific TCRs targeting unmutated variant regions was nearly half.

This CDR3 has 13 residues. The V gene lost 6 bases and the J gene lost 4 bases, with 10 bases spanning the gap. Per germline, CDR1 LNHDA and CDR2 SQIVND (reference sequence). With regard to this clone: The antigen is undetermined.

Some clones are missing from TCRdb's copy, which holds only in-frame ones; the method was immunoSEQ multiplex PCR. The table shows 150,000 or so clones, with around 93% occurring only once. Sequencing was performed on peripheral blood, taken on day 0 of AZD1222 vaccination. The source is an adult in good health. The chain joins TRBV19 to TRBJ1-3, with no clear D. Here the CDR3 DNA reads TGTGCCAGTAGCCCGGGGTCCGGAAACACCATATATTTT. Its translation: CASSPGSGNTIYF.